This T cell receptor (beta chain) was sequenced for a study of T cell responses to AZD1222 COVID-19 vaccine. With 3 bases removed from V and 5 bases from J, the gap between germline ends came to 14 bases. This CDR3 has 14 residues. Germline V gives CDR1 SGHAT, CDR2 FQNNGV. Notes on the study in general: Vaccine-related CD4 TCRs covered spike, predominating at 160-218 and 743-854. Unmutated variant regions reportedly attract nearly half of all spike-specific TCRs.

Of note for this clone: What it binds is not known.

Profiling relied on immunoSEQ multiplex PCR, and the TCRdb table lists in-frame clones only, not all of them. The data show about 130,000 clones, 92% seen once. The sequences come from peripheral blood, collected on day 0 of AZD1222 vaccination. This TCR was recovered from an adult in good health. V and J are TRBV11-2 and TRBJ2-7; perhaps D is TRBD1 or TRBD2 (5 bases each). CDR3 sequence (DNA): TGTGCCAGCAGCTTTTTCCAGGGTAGCGACGAGCAGTACTTC. Protein product: CASSFFQGSDEQYF.